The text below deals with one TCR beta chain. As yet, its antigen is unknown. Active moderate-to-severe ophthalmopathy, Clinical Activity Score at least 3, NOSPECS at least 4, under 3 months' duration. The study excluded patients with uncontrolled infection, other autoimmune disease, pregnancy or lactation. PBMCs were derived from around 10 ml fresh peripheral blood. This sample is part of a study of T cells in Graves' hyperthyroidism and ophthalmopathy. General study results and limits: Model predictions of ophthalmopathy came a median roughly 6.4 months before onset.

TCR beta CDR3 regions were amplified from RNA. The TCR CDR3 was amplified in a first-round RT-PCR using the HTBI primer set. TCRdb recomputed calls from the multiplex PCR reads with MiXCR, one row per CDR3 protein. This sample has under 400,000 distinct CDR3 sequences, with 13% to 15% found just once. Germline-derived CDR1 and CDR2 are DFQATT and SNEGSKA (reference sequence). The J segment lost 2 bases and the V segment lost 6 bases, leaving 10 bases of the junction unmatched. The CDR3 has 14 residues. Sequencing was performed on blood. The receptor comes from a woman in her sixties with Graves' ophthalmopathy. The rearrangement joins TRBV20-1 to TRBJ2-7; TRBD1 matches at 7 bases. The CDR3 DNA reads TGCAGTGCGCCGGGACAGACGAGGGCCTACGAGCAGTACTTC. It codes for CSAPGQTRAYEQYF.